A selection of T cell receptor beta chains follows, all from one sample in a study of blood T cells in healthy people across ages. TCRdb reprocessed the 5' RACE reads with MiXCR, giving one entry per CDR3 protein. The data hold about 1,400,000 distinct CDR3 sequences, with roughly 40% observed a single time. Sequencing input: blood. The receptor set was obtained from a woman between 18 and 29 years old in good health. Both conserved end residues are part of each CDR3. The D gene is left open where the match is weak. Size is stated for part of the rows, as once, few or many counts, or as a class when the clone is expanded.

few,TRBV12-3/TRBV12-4,-,TRBJ2-7,TGTGCCAGCAGTTTAACCGCCTGGGAGCAGTACTTC,CASSLTAWEQYF
-,TRBV27,-,TRBJ2-5,TGTGCCAGCACCTCCGGAGGGACCCAGTACTTC,CASTSGGTQYF
-,TRBV6-6,-,TRBJ1-1,TGTGCCAGCACCTTCCGACAGGTTGAAGCTTTCTTT,CASTFRQVEAFF
few,TRBV7-8,-,TRBJ1-1,TGTGCCAGCAGCTTAGCCGGGTTTGTCATGAACACTGAAGCTTTCTTT,CASSLAGFVMNTEAFF
few,TRBV7-2,TRBD2,TRBJ2-1,TGTGCCAGCAGCTTAGGCCTAGCGGTTGAGCAGTTCTTC,CASSLGLAVEQFF
-,TRBV11-2,TRBD2,TRBJ2-1,TGTGCCAGCAGCTTAGATGGGGGTCCGGGACTAGCGTCGAATGAGCAGTTCTTC,CASSLDGGPGLASNEQFF
few,TRBV9,TRBD2,TRBJ2-5,TGTGCCAGCAGCGGGGTGACTAGCTCAGAGACCCAGTACTTC,CASSGVTSSETQYF
few,TRBV2,-,TRBJ2-3,TGTGCCAGCAGTGAAGAGTTGACTCAGTGGGCAGATACGCAGTATTTT,CASSEELTQWADTQYF
-,TRBV7-2,-,TRBJ2-1,TGTGCCAGCAGCTTAGATAGGGCGGGCCTGTCCTACAATGAGCAGTTCTTC,CASSLDRAGLSYNEQFF
few,TRBV2,-,TRBJ2-7,TGTGCCATCTCCACTTACGAGCAGTACTTC,CAISTYEQYF
-,TRBV5-1,TRBD2,TRBJ2-1,TGCGCCAGCAGCTTGGGGAGCGGGGGCCAAGAGACCCAGTTCTTC,CASSLGSGGQETQFF
-,TRBV2,TRBD2,TRBJ2-7,TGTGCCGGCAGTGTAGCGGGAGCGTTATACAATGAGCAGTACTTC,CAGSVAGALYNEQYF
-,TRBV18,-,TRBJ2-2,TGTGTCAGCTCACCACGGTCGGTCAACACCGGGGAGCTGTTTTTT,CVSSPRSVNTGELFF
once,TRBV2,-,TRBJ2-7,TGTGCCAGCCGAAGGCATGGACGGTACGAGCAGTACTTC,CASRRHGRYEQYF
few,TRBV20-1,TRBD2,TRBJ2-5,TGCAGTGCTAGAGGGACTAGCGGGGAAACCCAAGAGACCCAGTACTTC,CSARGTSGETQETQYF
-,TRBV20-1,TRBD2,TRBJ2-3,TGCAGTGCTCACGGACTAGCGGGGGCCACCGATACGCAGTATTTT,CSAHGLAGATDTQYF
-,TRBV7-3,-,TRBJ1-1,TGCGCCAGCAGCTTGAGCGGTGGAGACACTGAAGCTTTCTTT,CASSLSGGDTEAFF